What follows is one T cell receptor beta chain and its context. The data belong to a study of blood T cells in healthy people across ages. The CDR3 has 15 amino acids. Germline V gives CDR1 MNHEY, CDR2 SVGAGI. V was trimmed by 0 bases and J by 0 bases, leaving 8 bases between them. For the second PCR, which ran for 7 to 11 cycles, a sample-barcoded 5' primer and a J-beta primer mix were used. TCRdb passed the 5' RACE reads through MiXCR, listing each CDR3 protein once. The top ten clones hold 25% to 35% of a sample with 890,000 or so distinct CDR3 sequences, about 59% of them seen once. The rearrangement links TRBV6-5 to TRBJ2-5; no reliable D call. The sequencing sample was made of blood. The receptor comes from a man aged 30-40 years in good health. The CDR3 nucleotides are TGTGCCAGCAGTTACTCGATAATAAACCAAGAGACCCAGTACTTC. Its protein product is CASSYSIINQETQYF.